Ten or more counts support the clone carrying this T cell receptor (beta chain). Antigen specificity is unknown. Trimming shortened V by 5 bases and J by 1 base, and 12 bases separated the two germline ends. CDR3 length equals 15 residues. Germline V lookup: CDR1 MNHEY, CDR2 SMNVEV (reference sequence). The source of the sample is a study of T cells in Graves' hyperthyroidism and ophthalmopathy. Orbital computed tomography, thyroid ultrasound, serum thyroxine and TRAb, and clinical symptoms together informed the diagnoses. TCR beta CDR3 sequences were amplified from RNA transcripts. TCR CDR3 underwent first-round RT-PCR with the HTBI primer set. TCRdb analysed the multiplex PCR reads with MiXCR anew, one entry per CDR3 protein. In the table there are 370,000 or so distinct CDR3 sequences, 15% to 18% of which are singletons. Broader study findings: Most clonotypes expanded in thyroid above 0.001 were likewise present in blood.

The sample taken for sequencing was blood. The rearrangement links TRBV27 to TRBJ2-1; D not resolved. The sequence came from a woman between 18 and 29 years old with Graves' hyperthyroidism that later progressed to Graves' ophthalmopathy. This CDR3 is CASSDPLGSYNEQFF. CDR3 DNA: TGTGCCAGCAGTGATCCCTTAGGATCCTACAATGAGCAGTTCTTC.